The sample holds a few counts of the clone carrying this T cell receptor (beta chain). Antigen specificity is unknown. Germline V gives CDR1 SGHTA, CDR2 FQGNSA. V lost 5 bases, J lost 4 bases, and 7 bases stayed unmatched. The length of the CDR3 is 15 residues. The record originates from a study of cytotoxic CD8 clonotypes in ibrutinib-treated CLL. The protocol was immunoSEQ multiplex PCR, while the TCRdb copy is restricted to in-frame clones and leaves out a portion. The table shows under 200,000 clones, with 84% occurring only once. Study results and caveats: Sampling times (in sustained-remission versus progressing patients) were not the same. Rare overall, public clonotypes shrank or held steady under therapy.

The sequence derives from a human donor with chronic lymphocytic leukemia. V is TRBV7-2 and J is TRBJ2-2; 7 bases are a match to TRBD1. Here the sequenced sample was PBMCs, taken after 24 months of ibrutinib treatment. The CDR3 nucleotides are TGTGCCAGCAGCAACTGGACAGGCCCCACCGGGGAGCTGTTTTTT. It is translated as CASSNWTGPTGELFF.